Listed below are T cell receptor beta chains from one sample, sequenced in a study of blood T cell repertoires in COVID-19. The method was immunoSEQ multiplex PCR; TCRdb's version includes in-frame clones alone and lacks a portion of them. The data contain about 200,000 clones, about 88% of them singletons. The specimen was peripheral blood. Every receptor here comes from a woman aged 45-59 years with COVID-19, enrolled during active disease. Each CDR3 is given with its conserved first and last residue. The D gene is left open where the match is weak. The size field is filled for only some rows; it gives once, few, many or a size class.

NA	TRBJ2-1	NA	TRBV5-1	CASSLRSRADEQFF	TGCGCCAGCAGCTTGCGGTCCAGGGCAGATGAGCAGTTCTTC
NA	TRBJ1-2	NA	TRBV6-5	CASSYSKIEGRRGYTF	TGTGCCAGCAGTTACTCGAAAATCGAGGGAAGGAGGGGCTACACCTTC
TRBD1	TRBJ1-5	NA	TRBV6-1	CASSEGTGGGPQHF	TGTGCCAGCAGTGAGGGGACAGGTGGCGGGCCCCAGCATTTT
TRBD1	TRBJ2-7	NA	TRBV3-1/TRBV3-2	CASSTGAGEQYF	TGTGCCAGCAGCACAGGGGCTGGGGAGCAGTACTTC
TRBD1	TRBJ2-1	once	TRBV2	CASSETGGRWNEQFF	TGTGCCAGCAGTGAAACAGGGGGGAGGTGGAATGAGCAGTTCTTC
TRBD1	TRBJ1-6	NA	TRBV19	CASTQTGDGHSPLHF	TGTGCCAGTACCCAAACAGGGGATGGGCATTCACCCCTCCACTTT
NA	TRBJ2-4	NA	TRBV28	CASSLDGVAKNIQYF	TGTGCCAGCAGTTTAGACGGGGTAGCCAAAAACATTCAGTACTTC
NA	TRBJ1-5	NA	TRBV24-1	CATSEGGGNQPQHF	TGTGCCACCAGTGAAGGGGGTGGCAATCAGCCCCAGCATTTT
NA	TRBJ2-7	NA	TRBV11-3	CASRQGNGEQYF	TGTGCCAGCAGGCAGGGGAATGGAGAGCAGTACTTC
TRBD2	TRBJ2-7	NA	TRBV3-1/TRBV3-2	CASSPLAGGVYF	TGTGCCAGCAGCCCCTTAGCGGGGGGGGTGTACTTC
NA	TRBJ2-6	NA	TRBV7-3	CASSPQSGANVLTF	TGTGCCAGCAGCCCCCAATCTGGGGCCAACGTCCTGACTTTC
NA	TRBJ2-5	few	TRBV7-2	CASSLGTGSGAETQYF	TGTGCCAGCAGCTTAGGGACAGGGAGCGGGGCAGAGACCCAGTACTTC
TRBD2	TRBJ2-1	once	TRBV27	CASRRGGPRNEQFF	TGTGCCAGCAGGCGGGGGGGGCCGAGGAATGAGCAGTTCTTC
NA	TRBJ1-1	NA	TRBV15	CATSIAGVNTEAFF	TGTGCCACCAGCATAGCGGGGGTGAACACTGAAGCTTTCTTT
NA	TRBJ2-3	NA	TRBV21-1	CASSKAQGSADTQYF	TGTGCCAGCAGCAAAGCTCAGGGTTCAGCAGATACGCAGTATTTT
NA	TRBJ1-6	NA	TRBV27	CASSLFIGTPYYNSPLHF	TGTGCCAGCAGTTTATTTATAGGGACACCCTACTATAATTCACCCCTCCACTTT
TRBD2	TRBJ2-1	once	TRBV9	CASSVASGGWQSYNEQFF	TGTGCCAGCAGCGTAGCCAGCGGGGGGTGGCAATCCTACAATGAGCAGTTCTTC
TRBD2	TRBJ2-7	NA	TRBV4-3	CASSQDRGGYEQYF	TGCGCCAGCAGCCAAGATCGCGGGGGCTACGAGCAGTACTTC
TRBD1	TRBJ1-2	NA	TRBV19	CASSMLRQGNYGYTF	TGTGCCAGTAGTATGTTGAGACAGGGAAACTATGGCTACACCTTC
NA	TRBJ1-1	NA	TRBV7-8	CASSPWTFQAFF	TGTGCCAGCAGCCCGTGGACATTCCAAGCTTTCTTT
TRBD2	TRBJ2-1	NA	TRBV5-4	CASSRARLAGGQGEQFF	TGTGCCAGCAGCCGGGCCCGACTAGCGGGGGGGCAGGGTGAGCAGTTCTTC
NA	TRBJ2-1	NA	TRBV19	CASSIGRQYNEQFF	TGTGCCAGTAGTATAGGTCGACAGTACAATGAGCAGTTCTTC
TRBD2	TRBJ2-3	NA	TRBV7-3	CASSPSGGDADTQYF	TGTGCCAGCAGCCCCAGCGGGGGAGATGCAGATACGCAGTATTTT
NA	TRBJ1-2	once	TRBV27	CASSLPLVSYGYTF	TGTGCCAGCAGTTTACCCTTGGTTAGCTATGGCTACACCTTC
NA	TRBJ1-4	NA	TRBV6-6	CASFTLPPTSLEKLFF	TGTGCCAGTTTCACCCTACCCCCGACTAGCCTTGAAAAACTGTTTTTT
TRBD1	TRBJ1-2	NA	TRBV14	CASSLDRSYGYTF	TGTGCCAGCAGCTTGGACAGGAGCTATGGCTACACCTTC
NA	TRBJ2-7	NA	TRBV7-2	CASSLEPPGSSYEQYF	TGTGCCAGCAGCTTAGAGCCCCCAGGTTCCTCCTACGAGCAGTACTTC
NA	TRBJ2-1	NA	TRBV7-8	CASSRSSGSYNEQFF	TGTGCCAGCAGCCGAAGTAGCGGCTCCTACAATGAGCAGTTCTTC
NA	TRBJ1-6	NA	TRBV27	CASSLWFGSYNSPLHF	TGTGCCAGCAGTTTATGGTTCGGCTCCTATAATTCACCCCTCCACTTT
TRBD1	TRBJ2-7	NA	TRBV7-2	CASSLMTGLFDF	TGTGCCAGCAGCTTGATGACAGGGTTGTTTGACTTC
NA	TRBJ1-3	few	TRBV24-1	CATSASFGNTIYF	TGTGCCACCAGTGCCTCCTTTGGAAACACCATATATTTT
NA	TRBJ1-2	NA	TRBV6-5	CASSYTGDYGYTF	TGTGCCAGCAGCTACACCGGGGACTATGGCTACACCTTC
NA	TRBJ1-1	NA	TRBV13	CASSLAGGQNFYEAFF	TGTGCCAGCAGCTTAGCTGGTGGACAGAACTTTTACGAAGCTTTCTTT
TRBD1	TRBJ1-5	NA	TRBV10-3	CAISAGQGDQPQHF	TGTGCCATCAGTGCAGGGCAGGGGGATCAGCCCCAGCATTTT
NA	TRBJ1-4	once	TRBV2	CASSGQASEKLFF	TGTGCCAGCAGTGGACAGGCATCGGAAAAACTGTTTTTT
NA	TRBJ1-6	NA	TRBV6-6	CASSSTTREPLHF	TGTGCCAGCAGTTCGACCACTCGGGAACCCCTCCACTTT
TRBD1	TRBJ2-1	NA	TRBV18	CASSPRTGGYNEQFF	TGTGCCAGCTCACCCCGGACAGGGGGATACAATGAGCAGTTCTTC
NA	TRBJ1-6	NA	TRBV13	CASSSRVGNSPLHF	TGTGCCAGCAGCTCCAGGGTGGGGAATTCACCCCTCCACTTT
NA	TRBJ1-1	NA	TRBV12-3/TRBV12-4	CASRQTNTEAFF	TGTGCCAGTAGACAGACGAACACTGAAGCTTTCTTT
TRBD2	TRBJ2-7	NA	TRBV2	CASSESAASGGAAYEQYF	TGTGCCAGCAGTGAAAGCGCGGCGAGCGGGGGGGCAGCGTACGAGCAGTACTTC
TRBD2	TRBJ2-1	NA	TRBV11-3	CASSLEASGGEQFF	TGTGCCAGCAGCTTAGAGGCTAGCGGGGGGGAGCAGTTCTTC
NA	TRBJ2-5	NA	TRBV21-1	CASSKGGVAVPRTQYF	TGTGCCAGCAGCAAAGGAGGGGTAGCGGTCCCCAGGACCCAGTACTTC
NA	TRBJ2-2	NA	TRBV6-6	CASRIDRRNTGELFF	TGTGCCAGCAGGATAGACAGGCGGAACACCGGGGAGCTGTTTTTT
NA	TRBJ1-6	few	TRBV4-1	CASSQGGFNSPLHF	TGCGCCAGCAGCCAGGGAGGTTTTAACTCACCCCTCCACTTT
NA	TRBJ1-4	few	TRBV4-1	CASSQLPSRAREKLFF	TGCGCCAGCAGCCAGCTCCCCTCCAGGGCAAGGGAAAAACTGTTTTTT
TRBD1	TRBJ1-2	NA	TRBV14	CASSQADFYPGQGGTGYGYTF	TGTGCCAGCAGCCAAGCCGACTTCTACCCGGGACAGGGGGGTACGGGCTATGGCTACACCTTC
TRBD1	TRBJ1-1	NA	TRBV11-1	CASRLLPGQGVVLF	TGTGCCAGCCGACTACTCCCGGGACAGGGGGTGGTACTCTTT
TRBD1	TRBJ1-2	few	TRBV5-6	CASSFPSTGGYGYTF	TGTGCCAGCAGTTTCCCCTCGACAGGGGGCTATGGCTACACCTTC
NA	TRBJ2-2	NA	TRBV24-1	CATSDYLGPNTGELFF	TGTGCCACCAGTGATTACTTGGGCCCGAACACCGGGGAGCTGTTTTTT
TRBD1	TRBJ1-3	NA	TRBV7-2	CASSTTGVGNTIYF	TGTGCCAGCAGCACTACAGGGGTTGGAAACACCATATATTTT
NA	TRBJ1-6	NA	TRBV6-6	CAMRDYNSPLHF	TGTGCCATGCGGGATTATAATTCACCCCTCCACTTT
NA	TRBJ2-5	NA	TRBV2	CASNGEGKETQYF	TGTGCCAGCAACGGGGAAGGGAAAGAGACCCAGTACTTC
TRBD2	TRBJ2-1	NA	TRBV9	CASSVDPTSGVLNEQFF	TGTGCCAGCAGCGTAGATCCGACTAGCGGGGTACTCAATGAGCAGTTCTTC
NA	TRBJ1-4	once	TRBV5-1	CASSLGVGGEKLFF	TGCGCCAGCAGCTTGGGAGTGGGGGGTGAAAAACTGTTTTTT